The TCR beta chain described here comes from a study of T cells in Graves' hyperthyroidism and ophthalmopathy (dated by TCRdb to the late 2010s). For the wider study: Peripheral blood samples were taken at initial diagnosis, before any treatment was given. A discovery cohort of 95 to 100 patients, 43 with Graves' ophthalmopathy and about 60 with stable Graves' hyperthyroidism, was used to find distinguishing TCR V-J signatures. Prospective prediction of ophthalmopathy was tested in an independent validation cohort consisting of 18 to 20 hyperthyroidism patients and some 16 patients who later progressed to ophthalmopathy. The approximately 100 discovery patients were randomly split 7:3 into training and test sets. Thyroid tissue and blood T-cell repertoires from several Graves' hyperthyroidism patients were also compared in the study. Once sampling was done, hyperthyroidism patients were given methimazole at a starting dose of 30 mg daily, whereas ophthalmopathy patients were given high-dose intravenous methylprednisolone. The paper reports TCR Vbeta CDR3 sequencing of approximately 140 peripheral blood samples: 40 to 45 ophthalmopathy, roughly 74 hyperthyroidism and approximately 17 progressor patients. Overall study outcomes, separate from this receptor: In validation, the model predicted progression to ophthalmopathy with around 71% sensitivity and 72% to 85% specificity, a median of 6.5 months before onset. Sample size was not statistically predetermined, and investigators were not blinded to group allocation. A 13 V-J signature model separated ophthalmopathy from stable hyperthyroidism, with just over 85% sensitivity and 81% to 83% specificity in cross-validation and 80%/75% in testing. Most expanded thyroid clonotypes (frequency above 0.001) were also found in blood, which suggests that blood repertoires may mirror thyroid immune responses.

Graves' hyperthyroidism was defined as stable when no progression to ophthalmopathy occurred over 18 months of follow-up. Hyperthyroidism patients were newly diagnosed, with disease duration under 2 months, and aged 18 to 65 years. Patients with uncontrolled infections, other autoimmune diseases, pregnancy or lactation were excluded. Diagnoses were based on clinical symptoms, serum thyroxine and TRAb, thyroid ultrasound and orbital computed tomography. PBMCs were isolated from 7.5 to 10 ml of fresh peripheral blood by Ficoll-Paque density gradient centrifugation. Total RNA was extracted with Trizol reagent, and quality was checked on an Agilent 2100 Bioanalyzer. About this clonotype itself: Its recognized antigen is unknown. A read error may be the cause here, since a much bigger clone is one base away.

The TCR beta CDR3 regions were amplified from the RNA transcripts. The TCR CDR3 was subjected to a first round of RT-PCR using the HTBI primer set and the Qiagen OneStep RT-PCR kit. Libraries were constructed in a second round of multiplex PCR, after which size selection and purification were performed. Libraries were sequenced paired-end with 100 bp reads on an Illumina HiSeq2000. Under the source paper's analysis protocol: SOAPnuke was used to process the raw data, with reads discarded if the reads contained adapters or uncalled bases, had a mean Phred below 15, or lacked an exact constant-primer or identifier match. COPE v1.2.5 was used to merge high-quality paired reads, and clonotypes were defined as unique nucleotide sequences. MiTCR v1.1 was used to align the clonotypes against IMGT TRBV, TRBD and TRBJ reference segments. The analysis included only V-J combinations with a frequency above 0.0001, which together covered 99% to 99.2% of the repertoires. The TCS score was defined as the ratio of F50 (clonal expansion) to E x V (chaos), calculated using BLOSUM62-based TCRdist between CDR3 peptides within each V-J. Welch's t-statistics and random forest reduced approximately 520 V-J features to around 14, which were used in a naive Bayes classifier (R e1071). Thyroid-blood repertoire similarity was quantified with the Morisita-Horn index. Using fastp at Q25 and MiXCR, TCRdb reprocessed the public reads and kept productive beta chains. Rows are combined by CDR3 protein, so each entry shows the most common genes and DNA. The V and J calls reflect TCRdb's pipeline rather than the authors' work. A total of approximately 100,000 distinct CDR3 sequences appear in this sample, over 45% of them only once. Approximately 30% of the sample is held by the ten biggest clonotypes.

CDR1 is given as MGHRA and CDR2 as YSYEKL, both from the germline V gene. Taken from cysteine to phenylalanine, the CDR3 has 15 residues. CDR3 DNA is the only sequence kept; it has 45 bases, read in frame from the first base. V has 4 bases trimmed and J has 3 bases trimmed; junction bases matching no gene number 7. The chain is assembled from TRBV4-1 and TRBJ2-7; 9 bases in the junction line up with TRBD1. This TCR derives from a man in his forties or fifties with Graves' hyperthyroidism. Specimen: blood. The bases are TGCGCCAGCAGCCTGGGACAGGGTTCGGTCTACGAGCAGTACTTC. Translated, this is CASSLGQGSVYEQYF.